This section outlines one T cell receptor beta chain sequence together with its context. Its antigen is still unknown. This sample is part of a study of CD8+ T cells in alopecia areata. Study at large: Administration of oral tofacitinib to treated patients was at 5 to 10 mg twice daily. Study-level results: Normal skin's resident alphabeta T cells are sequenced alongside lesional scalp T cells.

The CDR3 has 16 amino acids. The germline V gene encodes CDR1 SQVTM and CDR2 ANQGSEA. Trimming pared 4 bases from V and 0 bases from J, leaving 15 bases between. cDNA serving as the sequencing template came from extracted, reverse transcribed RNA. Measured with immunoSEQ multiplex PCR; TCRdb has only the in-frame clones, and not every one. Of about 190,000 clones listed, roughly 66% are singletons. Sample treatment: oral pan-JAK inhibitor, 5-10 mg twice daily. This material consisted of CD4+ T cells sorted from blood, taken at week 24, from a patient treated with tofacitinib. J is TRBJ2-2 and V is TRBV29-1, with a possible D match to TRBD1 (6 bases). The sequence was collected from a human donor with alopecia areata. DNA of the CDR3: TGCAGCGTTGTGAGGCCGGACAGATCGAACACCGGGGAGCTGTTTTTT. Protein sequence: CSVVRPDRSNTGELFF.